This T cell receptor (beta chain) was profiled in a study of post-analysis software for immune sequencing data. V lost 5 bases to trimming and J lost 3 bases; unmatched junction nucleotides: 6. The CDR3 spans 13 residues. CDR1 is DFQATT and CDR2 is SNEGSKA in the germline V gene (reference sequence). Unique molecular identifiers had been added to the TCR beta cDNA libraries. One entry per CDR3 protein, called by TCRdb with MiXCR from the PCR reads. Of roughly 150,000 distinct CDR3 sequences in the sample, around 34% are singletons; the top ten hold roughly 28%. The starting material was blood, obtained after autologous hematopoietic stem cell transplantation. The chain links TRBV20-1 to TRBJ2-7; 8 bases align to TRBD2. The clonotype was recovered from a girl aged 10 to 17 with multiple sclerosis. This chain's CDR3 is CSARPGGFYEQYF. For the CDR3, the DNA is TGCAGTGCTCGCCCGGGAGGGTTCTACGAGCAGTACTTC.